This T cell receptor beta chain emerged from a study of regulatory T cells in long-lasting Graves disease (dated by TCRdb to about 2021). The study in broad terms: Persistent Graves' disease meant more than 5 years of antithyroid drug treatment with TSH receptor autoantibodies that stayed positive. Persistent Graves' disease patients were compared with newly diagnosed Graves' disease patients by peripheral blood TCR sequencing and RNA sequencing. The study was registered as a clinical trial and conducted in China. A total of around 35 samples underwent TCR sequencing, from about 13 patients with persistent Graves' disease and 20 patients with newly diagnosed Graves' disease. In the clinical cohort, patients with persistent Graves' disease had used antithyroid drugs for an average of roughly 10 years. General conclusions and limits of the study: As a limitation, the authors acknowledged that the small sample size may reduce accuracy. Peripheral blood alone was examined, since thyroid tissue, which constituted the primary lesion, could not be accessed. Persistent Graves' disease patients showed lower TCR Shannon entropy and fewer highly expanded clones than newly diagnosed patients, suggesting clonal expansion. Sequencing and analysis were limited to the TCR beta chain. Persistent patients shared more public clonotypes among themselves (2,741) than newly diagnosed patients did (approximately 900).

This clonotype has at least ten counts. What this receptor recognizes is not known. Base qualities are missing; no much larger clone stands one base away. Library generation was performed with multiplex PCR. The reads were generated on an Illumina HiSeq 4000. TCR beta libraries were built with iRepertoire HTBI primers and Arm-PCR amplification of CDR3 regions. PCR products were gel purified before sequencing. From the authors' description of their analysis: A total of fewer than 80 TRBV and 14 TRBJ segments were identified across samples and were used for gene usage analysis of CDR3 amino acid clonotypes. COPE and FqMerger were used to merge the filtered high-quality paired reads into contigs. Contigs were aligned with BLAST to IMGT TRBV, TRBD and TRBJ reference genes, and CDR3 was defined per IMGT. Clonotypes above 0.1% frequency were classified as highly expanded clones. Shannon entropy served as the measure of repertoire diversity, while the Gini coefficient captured V-J evenness. A clonotype found in more than one individual was treated as public. The public reads were reanalyzed by TCRdb: fastp trimming at Q25, MiXCR alignment, in-frame beta chains only. Rows matching on CDR3 protein sequence are summarized as one entry with the most common DNA and genes. TCRdb's processing, not the study's, gives the V and J calls here. The sample has about 340,000 distinct CDR3 sequences on record, roughly 21% of them singletons. The top ten hold over 25% of the sample.

Interpreted using the paper, the time point label stands for: persistent/refractory GD, antithyroid drugs over 5 years with positive TRAb. For both TCR sequencing and RNA sequencing, RNA was extracted from PBMCs in TRIzol. The diagnosis of Graves' disease followed American Thyroid Association guidelines. Recruitment of patients was carried out at an endocrinology department in Xi'an, China. From each patient, 8 to 10 milliliters of peripheral blood was collected into an EDTA anticoagulant tube. PBMCs were isolated by Ficoll Paque Plus density gradient separation without further T cell sorting. An Agilent 2100 Bioanalyzer and agarose gel were used to check RNA quality, and a NanoDrop 2000 was used to measure RNA concentration. This receptor was obtained from a female donor with Graves disease. The sample here was peripheral blood mononuclear cells (PBMCs), taken when the disease was refractory, from a patient treated with antithyroid drugs.

The DNA is TGTGCCAGCAGCACCCCGCCCCAAGAGACCCAGTACTTC. Translated, it reads CASSTPPQETQYF. The chain uses TRBV11-3 and TRBJ2-5; the D gene is unclear. Spanning cysteine to phenylalanine, the CDR3 consists of 13 amino acids. Of the read, only the CDR3 DNA is kept; its 39 bases are in frame from base 1. The germline V gene sets CDR1 to SGHNT and CDR2 to YENEEA. The junction carries 8 bases between V and J, which are trimmed by 5 bases and 1 base respectively.